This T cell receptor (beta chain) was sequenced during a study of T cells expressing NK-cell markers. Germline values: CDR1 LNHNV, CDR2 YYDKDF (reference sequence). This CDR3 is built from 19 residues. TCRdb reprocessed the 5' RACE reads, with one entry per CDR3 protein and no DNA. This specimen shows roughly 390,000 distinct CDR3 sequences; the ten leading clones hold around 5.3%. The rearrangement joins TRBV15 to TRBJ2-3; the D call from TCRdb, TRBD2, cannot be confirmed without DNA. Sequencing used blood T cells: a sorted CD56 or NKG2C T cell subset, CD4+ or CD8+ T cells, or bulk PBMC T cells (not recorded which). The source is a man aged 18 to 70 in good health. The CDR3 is CATSRAGTSGGSRGDTQYF.